Listed below are T cell receptor beta chains from one sample, sequenced in a study of monozygotic twins with inflammatory bowel disease. TCRdb reworked the 5' RACE reads into one entry per CDR3 protein, no DNA. The table lists 440,000 or so distinct CDR3 sequences. Sequenced sample: blood. All receptors derive from a human donor with ulcerative colitis or Crohn's disease, or a healthy co-twin of an affected twin (not recorded which). Both conserved end residues are part of each CDR3.

j_call v_call cdr3_aa
TRBJ2-2 TRBV9 CASSVGQGGTGELFF
TRBJ1-6 TRBV7-2 CASSLDGSSPLHF
TRBJ2-6 TRBV5-1 CASSPGLYSGANVLTF
TRBJ2-1 TRBV6-2/TRBV6-3 CASSYSGLTWEFF
TRBJ2-7 TRBV5-1 CASSLSQGDSYEQYF
TRBJ2-7 TRBV7-2 CASSRDFYYEQYF
TRBJ2-5 TRBV7-9 CAGKSGLEETQYF
TRBJ2-1 TRBV11-1 CASSLGFSGGRLSSYNEQFF
TRBJ2-2 TRBV12-3/TRBV12-4 CASSLVLDGELFF
TRBJ2-4 TRBV28 CASSLGPGTGGPRVFQYF
TRBJ2-2 TRBV5-1 CASSLSSPYTGELFF
TRBJ2-1 TRBV6-1 CASSPTGTYNEQFF
TRBJ2-5 TRBV5-6 CASTRGQDEETQYF
TRBJ1-5 TRBV5-6 CASSLRQGYQPQHF
TRBJ1-2 TRBV29-1 CSVEEDRSYGYTF
TRBJ1-1 TRBV5-6 CASSLGGQGTNTEAFF
TRBJ2-1 TRBV7-9 CASSPRLAGSDEQFF
TRBJ2-5 TRBV29-1 CSVGYRQGWETQYF
TRBJ2-5 TRBV5-1 CASRDAAGVETQYF
TRBJ2-1 TRBV7-3 CASSLSTQASNNEQFF
TRBJ2-7 TRBV7-9 CASSLDGPADEQYF
TRBJ2-5 TRBV5-1 CASTGTGRETQYF
TRBJ2-1 TRBV12-5 CASGLGDRWNYNEQFF
TRBJ1-1 TRBV15 CATTHPGISTMNTEAFF
TRBJ1-1 TRBV5-1 CASSFGSSVVNTEAFF
TRBJ2-1 TRBV5-1 CASSSGTGQSSYNEQFF
TRBJ1-2 TRBV30 CAWSLDNYGYTF
TRBJ1-2 TRBV3-1 CASSQGLGGGYTF
TRBJ1-5 TRBV7-2 CASSLRGSGLGQPQHF
TRBJ1-2 TRBV7-9 CASSLESTGINYGYTF
TRBJ1-5 TRBV3-1 CASSRGSRDQPQHF
TRBJ2-1 TRBV27 CASLNRGSRNEQFF
TRBJ2-1 TRBV7-3 CASSSTGGFDEQFF
TRBJ2-3 TRBV7-3 CASSLAGTRQDTQYF
TRBJ2-3 TRBV7-9 CASSLAWEASTDTQYF